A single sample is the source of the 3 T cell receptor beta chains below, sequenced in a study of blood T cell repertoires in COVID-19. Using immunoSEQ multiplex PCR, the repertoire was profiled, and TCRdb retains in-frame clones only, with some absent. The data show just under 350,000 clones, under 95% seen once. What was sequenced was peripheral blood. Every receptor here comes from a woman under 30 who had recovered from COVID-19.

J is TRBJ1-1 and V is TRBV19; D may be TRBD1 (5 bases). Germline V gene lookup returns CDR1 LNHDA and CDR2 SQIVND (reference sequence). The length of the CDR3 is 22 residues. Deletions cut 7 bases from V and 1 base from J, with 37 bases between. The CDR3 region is CASKSQGGKPAKHEVRNTEAFF. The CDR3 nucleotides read TGTGCCAGTAAGAGCCAGGGAGGGAAGCCGGCAAAGCATGAGGTCAGGAACACTGAAGCTTTCTTT. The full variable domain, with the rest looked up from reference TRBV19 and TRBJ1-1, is DGGITQSPKYLFRKEGQNVTLSCEQNLNHDAMYWYRQDPGQGLRLIYYSQIVNDFQKGDIAEGYSVSREKKESFPLTVTSAQKNPTAFYLCASKSQGGKPAKHEVRNTEAFFGQGTRLTVV.

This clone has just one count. CDR3 protein: CASSRRTASNSPLHF. Written as DNA, the CDR3 is TGTGCCAGCAGCAGAAGGACAGCCTCAAATTCACCCCTCCACTTT. V gene TRBV7-2 combines with J gene TRBJ1-6, with D maybe TRBD1 (6 bases). This CDR3 spans 15 amino acids. Germline V gene data show CDR1 as SGHTA and CDR2 as FQGNSA. Trimming took 5 bases from V and 7 from J, leaving 15 bases between them.

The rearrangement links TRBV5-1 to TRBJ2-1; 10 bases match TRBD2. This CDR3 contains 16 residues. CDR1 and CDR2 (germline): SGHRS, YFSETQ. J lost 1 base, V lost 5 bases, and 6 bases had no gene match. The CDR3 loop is CASSFGLAVSYNEQFF. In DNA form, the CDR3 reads TGCGCCAGCAGTTTTGGACTAGCGGTATCCTACAATGAGCAGTTCTTC.